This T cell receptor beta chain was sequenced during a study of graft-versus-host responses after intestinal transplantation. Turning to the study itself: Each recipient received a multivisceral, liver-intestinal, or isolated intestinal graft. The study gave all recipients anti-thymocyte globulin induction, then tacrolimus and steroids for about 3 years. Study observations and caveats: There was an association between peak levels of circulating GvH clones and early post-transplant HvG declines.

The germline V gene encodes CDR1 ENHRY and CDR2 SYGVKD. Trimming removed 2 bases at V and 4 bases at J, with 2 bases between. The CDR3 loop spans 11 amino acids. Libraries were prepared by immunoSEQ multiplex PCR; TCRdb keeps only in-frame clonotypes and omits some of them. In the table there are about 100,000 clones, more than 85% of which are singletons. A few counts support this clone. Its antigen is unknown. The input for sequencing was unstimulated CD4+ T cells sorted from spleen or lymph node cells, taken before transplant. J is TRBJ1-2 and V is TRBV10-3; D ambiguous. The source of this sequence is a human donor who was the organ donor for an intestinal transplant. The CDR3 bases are TGTGCCATCAGTGAGACCTATGGCTACACCTTC. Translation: CAISETYGYTF.